This T cell receptor (beta chain) derives from a study of relationships among human T cell subsets (dated by TCRdb to the early 2010s). Notes on the research overall: Sequencing was performed on eight distinct blood T cell populations: pan T, CD8 cytotoxic, regulatory, Th1, Th2, naive plus transitional, activated and memory cells.

Trimming costs V 6 bases and J 5 bases, and their ends lie 11 bases apart. CDR1 and CDR2, per the germline V gene, are SGHDN and FVKESK. From the cysteine up to the phenylalanine, the CDR3 has a length of 13 residues. Only the CDR3 DNA is retained, 39 bases long and in frame from the first base. The library relied on multiplex PCR. The sequencer was a 454 GS FLX. Semiquantitative ARM-PCR was used to amplify the TCR alpha and beta CDR3 regions from mRNA. In ARM-PCR, tagged nested gene-specific primers were used first, and exponential amplification was then carried out by communal superprimers. Before the first-round PCR products went through the second amplification round, exonuclease was used to remove the nested primers. The amplicons were sequenced on the 454 platform, a system that can rapidly sequence millions of DNA fragments without cloning bias. A read counted as effective if the read could be mapped to both V and J germline segments. The source study handled its data this way. IRmap was used to assign reads to germline V, D and J segments, relying on pyromap, a Smith-Waterman modification adapted to 454 sequencing errors. To filter D-beta assignments, cutoffs were set at the 99th percentile of the alignment scores obtained from simulated random sequences. The CDR3 was taken to be the amino acids lying between the conserved V-segment Y[YFLI]C motif and the J-segment [FW]GXGT motif. Repertoire diversity was estimated with a compound Poisson process model previously applied to large-scale EST data. A procedure for detecting cross-contamination was applied so that sample contamination could be argued against as the origin of shared CDR3s. The public reads were run again by TCRdb, first through fastp at Q25 and then through MiXCR, and only productive beta chains were kept. Rows are unified per CDR3 protein, each entry keeping the most common DNA and genes. It is TCRdb's table, rather than the study itself, that gives the V and J calls and clone size. This sample lists about 13,000 distinct CDR3 sequences; roughly 68% were detected once. The ten largest clones represent 30% of the sample.

Results the study describes overall, beyond this receptor: Over 55% of CD8+ cytotoxic sequences were found to belong to clones with over 100 reads, whereas few such clones were observed in the regulatory and Th2 subsets. No statistically significant differences in V, D and J usage, CDR3 length or N-nucleotide additions were observed among the seven subsets. A CD4+CD8+ double-positive population could not be excluded by the bead-based sorting. Substantial sharing of CDR3s among Th1, Th2 and regulatory T cells was interpreted as suggestive of stochastic cell fate choices.

Following the CD25, CD56 and CD294 bead selections, the CD4+CD25-CD294- flow-through was collected as the Th1 cells. Miltenyi superparamagnetic beads coated with subset-specific monoclonal antibodies were used for isolation of the T cell subsets. Every T cell population came from peripheral blood. Whole blood was subjected to Ficoll separation to obtain mononuclear cells, from which monocytes were subsequently depleted using anti-CD14 microbeads. Isolated cell populations were immediately resuspended in RNAprotect reagent. This clonotype was recorded only once. What this receptor recognizes is not known. Base qualities are not provided; no much larger clone lies one nucleotide away. A lone read is weak support.

This sequence originates from a man in his forties in good health. Sequencing used CD4+ Th1 cells sorted from blood. In light of the paper, this sample's cell subset or site label describes: CD4+CD25-CD294- T helper 1 cells. The receptor chain draws on TRBV14 and TRBJ1-5; TRBD1 might be the D gene, on 5 matching bases. The CDR3 region: CASSSGLDQPQHF. The nucleotides are TGTGCCAGCAGTTCGGGACTTGATCAGCCCCAGCATTTT.